This T cell receptor (beta chain) was recorded in a study of T cells expressing NK-cell markers. Study details: There were seven HCMV-seropositive donors and one seronegative donor among the eight sequenced. Notes on the study in general: It is unclear if expanded NKG2C-expressing clones target HCMV antigens. Among a handful of donors, these clonotypes also ranked first in the CD3+CD56-NKG2C+ fraction. Top CD8+ clonotypes included the dominant CD3+CD56+NKG2C+ clonotypes in roughly 6 donors.

TCRdb reprocessed the 5' RACE reads; each CDR3 protein has one entry and no DNA is given. The sample totals fewer than 300,000 distinct CDR3 sequences; its top ten clones hold about 4.2%. Turning to this clonotype: Its antigen is undetermined.

Germline CDR1 reads GTSNPN; CDR2 reads SVGIG (reference sequence). There are 15 residues in the CDR3. The sequence was obtained from a woman between 18 and 69 years old in good health. The chain uses TRBV30 and TRBJ2-1; there is no DNA to check the TCRdb D call of TRBD1. The sequenced sample consisted of blood T cells: a sorted CD56 or NKG2C T cell subset, CD4+ or CD8+ T cells, or bulk PBMC T cells (not recorded which). CDR3 sequence reads: CAGVPGQGTYNEQFF.